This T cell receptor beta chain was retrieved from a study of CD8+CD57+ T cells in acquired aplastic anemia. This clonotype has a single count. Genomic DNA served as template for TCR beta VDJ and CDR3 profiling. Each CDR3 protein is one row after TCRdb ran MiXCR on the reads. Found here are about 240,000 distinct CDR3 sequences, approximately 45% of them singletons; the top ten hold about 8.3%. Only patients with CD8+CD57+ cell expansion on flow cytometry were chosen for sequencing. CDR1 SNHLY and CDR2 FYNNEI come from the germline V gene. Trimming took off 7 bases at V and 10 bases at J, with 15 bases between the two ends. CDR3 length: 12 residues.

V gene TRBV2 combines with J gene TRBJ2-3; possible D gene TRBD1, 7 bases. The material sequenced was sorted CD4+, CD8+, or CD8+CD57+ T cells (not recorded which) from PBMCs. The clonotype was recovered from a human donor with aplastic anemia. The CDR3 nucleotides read TGTGCCAGCATGCTAGCGACAGGGCCGCAGTATTTT. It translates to CASMLATGPQYF.